The source of this T cell receptor beta chain is a study of CD8 T cells in ankylosing spondylitis. Notes on the study in general: Enrichment of disease-linked clones was reportedly significant in matched ankylosing spondylitis synovial fluid. It appeared that ankylosing spondylitis blood was characterized by a TCR beta motif of about 8 highly homologous variants.

In making TCR beta libraries, quantitative 5'-RACE with molecular barcodes was used. TCRdb reprocessed the 5' RACE reads via MiXCR and lists one record per CDR3 protein. The repertoire holds some 130,000 distinct CDR3 sequences, with 17% as singletons. The CDR3 sequence is 15 residues long. Germline-derived CDR1 and CDR2 are SGHVS and FQNEAQ. The ends lost 5 bases at V and 3 bases at J; junction bases unmatched: 4. In the case of this clonotype: The antigen is unknown.

This clonotype was sampled from a male donor with ankylosing spondylitis. The sequencing input was blood, either unsorted or a sorted T cell fraction (not recorded which). The V gene is TRBV7-8, the J gene TRBJ2-2; 9 nucleotides align to TRBD2. The chain's CDR3 is CASSARLADTGELFF. In nucleotides, the CDR3 is TGTGCCAGCAGCGCACGACTAGCGGACACCGGGGAGCTGTTTTTT.